This passage covers 19 T cell receptor beta chains from one sample sequenced in a study of beta chain features in type 1 diabetes. Every isolated RNA sample was fully reverse transcribed, so sequencing captured expressed TCRB transcripts. The repertoire was sequenced with immunoSEQ multiplex PCR; TCRdb's copy has only in-frame clones and lacks some. The repertoire holds some 180,000 clones, with roughly an eighth as singletons. Sequenced: central memory CD4+ T cells from blood. These receptors were obtained from a woman aged 18-29 years in good health.

This clone was counted a few times. The chain couples TRBV2 to TRBJ2-1; 7 positions match TRBD2. Losses at the gene ends were 1 base for V and 5 bases for J; bases not matched to a gene: 2. The CDR3 contains 14 residues. Germline CDR1 SNHLY, CDR2 FYNNEI. This chain's CDR3 is CASSEGLADNEQFF. The DNA for the CDR3 is TGTGCCAGCAGTGAAGGGCTAGCGGACAATGAGCAGTTCTTC.

This clone was seen a few times. This chain connects TRBV27 to TRBJ2-7; 9 positions agree with TRBD2. V was pared by 6 bases and J by 6 bases, with 6 bases of the junction left unmatched. The CDR3 runs 13 residues. Germline V gene data show CDR1 as MNHEY and CDR2 as SMNVEV (reference sequence). The chain's CDR3 is CASSRREGLEQYF. DNA of the CDR3: TGTGCCAGCAGCCGGCGGGAGGGCCTCGAGCAGTACTTC.

This clone was seen ten or more times. The chain has TRBV4-2 and TRBJ2-7; the match to TRBD2 covers 10 bases. The CDR3 is made up of 17 amino acids. The V segment lost 4 bases and the J segment 2 bases; nucleotides outside the gene matches: 11. Germline CDR1 LGHNA, CDR2 YNFKEQ. CDR3 DNA sequence: TGTGCCAGCAGCCGGGAAACTACCGGGACTAGCGCCTACGAGCAGTACTTC. It codes for CASSRETTGTSAYEQYF.

This clone was seen a few times. The V call is TRBV7-9, the J call TRBJ1-2; 9 bases are a match to TRBD1. Germline-derived CDR1 and CDR2 are SEHNR and FQNEAQ (reference sequence). The trim removed 10 bases at V and 2 bases at J, leaving 5 bases unmatched. The CDR3 spans 13 residues. This CDR3 reads CATEQGANYGYTF. Here the CDR3 DNA reads TGTGCCACTGAACAGGGGGCGAACTATGGCTACACCTTC.

This clone showed up just a few times. The V gene is TRBV6-5, the J gene TRBJ2-7; the D gene is possibly TRBD1 (6 bases). V shed 0 bases and J shed 2 bases, with 11 bases lying between them. The CDR3 consists of 15 residues. Germline CDR1 and CDR2: MNHEY and SVGAGI. The CDR3 DNA is TGTGCCAGCAGTTACTCGACTCAGGGGCCCTACGAGCAGTACTTC. It yields the protein CASSYSTQGPYEQYF.

The rearrangement joins TRBV18 to TRBJ1-2, with TRBD1 matching 9 bases. The length of the CDR3 is 15 residues. Germline values: CDR1 KGHSH, CDR2 LQKENI. Trimming removed 1 base from V and 6 bases from J; junction bases left unmatched: 6. In nucleotides, the CDR3 is TGTGCCAGCTCACCACTGGGACAGGGACGAGATGGCTACACCTTC. It encodes CASSPLGQGRDGYTF.

This chain connects TRBV28 to TRBJ2-1, with TRBD1 matching over 7 bases. The germline V gene has CDR1 MDHEN and CDR2 SYDVKM. This CDR3 is built from 15 residues. J was trimmed by 4 bases and V by 7 bases; bases with no gene match: 10. CDR3 DNA: TGTGCCAGCACCCGCGACAGGGCAAATTACAATGAGCAGTTCTTC. It is translated as CASTRDRANYNEQFF.

V is TRBV7-2 and J is TRBJ2-1; 10 nucleotides match TRBD1. From germline, CDR1 is SGHTA and CDR2 FQGNSA. This CDR3 region has 15 residues. After removal of 5 bases from V and 5 bases from J, the junction contained 6 bases not matched to a gene. CDR3 nucleotide sequence: TGTGCCAGCAGCCTGGGACAGGGGACCAACAATGAGCAGTTCTTC. Translated, it gives CASSLGQGTNNEQFF.

This clone has a count of ten or more. The CDR3 bases are TGTGCCAGCAGTGTTGGCGGGAGGGCCGCCTACGAGCAGTACTTC. Protein sequence: CASSVGGRAAYEQYF. The rearrangement links TRBV2 to TRBJ2-7, with 9 bases fitting TRBD2. CDR1 SNHLY and CDR2 FYNNEI come from the germline V gene. V shed 4 bases, J shed 2 bases, and the junction held 6 bases outside the gene matches. This CDR3 has 15 residues.

The gene calls are TRBV15 and TRBJ2-1, with TRBD2 as a possible D gene (5 bases). Trimming took off 1 base at V and 1 base at J, with 8 bases between the two ends. The CDR3 is made up of 15 amino acids. Germline CDR1 is LNHNV and CDR2 is YYDKDF (reference sequence). The CDR3 DNA follows: TGTGCCACCAGCAGAGCAACTAGTTCCTACAATGAGCAGTTCTTC. The encoded protein is CATSRATSSYNEQFF. The full variable domain, in which reference TRBV15 and TRBJ2-1 provide the parts outside the CDR3, is DAMVIQNPRYQVTQFGKPVTLSCSQTLNHNVMYWYQQKSSQAPKLLFHYYDKDFNNEADTPDNFQSRRPNTSFCFLDIRSPGLGDTAMYLCATSRATSSYNEQFFGPGTRLTVL.

V usage is TRBV29-1 and J usage is TRBJ2-7; possibly TRBD1 for D (5 bases). Germline-derived CDR1 and CDR2 are SQVTM and ANQGSEA. Trimming pared 3 bases from V and 3 bases from J, leaving 15 bases between. CDR3 length equals 14 residues. CDR3 sequence: CSVEIQVVGYEQYF. CDR3 coding DNA: TGCAGCGTTGAGATACAGGTTGTCGGCTACGAGCAGTACTTC.

This clone was picked up a small number of times. V and J are TRBV5-1 and TRBJ2-1, with TRBD1 matching 9 bases. J was trimmed by 8 bases and V by 7 bases; bases with no gene match: 7. Per germline, CDR1 SGHRS and CDR2 YFSETQ. The CDR3 is 13 residues long. In DNA form, the CDR3 reads TGCGCCAGCCGGACAGGGGCGAGAGATGAGCAGTTCTTC. Protein: CASRTGARDEQFF. The full variable domain, rest sourced from reference TRBV5-1 and TRBJ2-1, is KAGVTQTPRYLIKTRGQQVTLSCSPISGHRSVSWYQQTPGQGLQFLFEYFSETQRNKGNFPGRFSGRQFSNSRSEMNVSTLELGDSALYLCASRTGARDEQFFGPGTRLTVL.

This clone was counted a few times. This chain joins TRBV4-1 and TRBJ2-5; 12 nucleotides agree with TRBD2. Germline V CDR1 and CDR2: MGHRA, YSYEKL. CDR3 length: 21 amino acids. The junction had 23 bases not matched to a gene; V was cut back by 5 bases and J by 4 bases. The DNA of the CDR3 is TGCGCCAGCAGCTTTACGCGCCCACGGACTAGCGGGGAGAGGCGCGGAGAGACCCAGTACTTC. This gives the protein CASSFTRPRTSGERRGETQYF.

The V and J genes are TRBV19 and TRBJ1-2; tentatively, D is TRBD1 (6 bases). Germline V gives CDR1 LNHDA, CDR2 SQIVND (reference sequence). The CDR3 length is 16 residues. Between the trimmed V and J ends, which lost 7 bases and 2 bases, there was a span of 20 bases. CDR3 protein: CASIRATGTPNYGYTF. The DNA of the CDR3 is TGTGCCAGTATACGCGCAACCGGGACACCGAACTATGGCTACACCTTC.

This clone turned up a few times. The V and J genes are TRBV9 and TRBJ2-5; D remains unclear. Germline CDR1 is SGDLS and CDR2 is YYNGEE. Between the trimmed V and J ends, which lost 0 bases and 4 bases, there was a span of 10 bases. The CDR3 runs 14 residues. The CDR3 region has the DNA TGTGCCAGCAGCGTAGCTACTTCCGGAGAGACCCAGTACTTC. Amino acid sequence: CASSVATSGETQYF.

This clone was seen only a few times. The rearrangement uses TRBV15 and TRBJ2-5; TRBD1 aligns across 7 bases. The ends lost 0 bases at V and 4 bases at J; junction bases unmatched: 5. Germline values: CDR1 LNHNV, CDR2 YYDKDF (reference sequence). This CDR3 has 15 residues. The CDR3 sequence: CATSRDRGGVETQYF. The CDR3 DNA sequence: TGTGCCACCAGCAGAGATCGAGGGGGCGTAGAGACCCAGTACTTC.

The chain recombines TRBV7-9 with TRBJ2-1; weak D call: TRBD1 (6 bases). This CDR3 spans 15 amino acids. In germline, CDR1 is SEHNR, CDR2 FQNEAQ (reference sequence). The V end lost 2 bases, the J end lost 4 bases, and 12 bases lay between the germline ends. CDR3 DNA sequence: TGTGCCAGCAGCTTACACAGGGATGGGTACAATGAGCAGTTCTTC. It specifies CASSLHRDGYNEQFF.

The sample holds a few counts of this clone. The chain is built from TRBV10-3 and TRBJ2-7; 10 positions agree with TRBD2. V dropped 10 bases and J dropped 5; count of bases not matched to a gene: 8. Germline CDR1 ENHRY, CDR2 SYGVKD. The CDR3 extends over 13 amino acids. The CDR3 spells CATGASGSNEQYF. The CDR3 DNA sequence: TGTGCCACAGGGGCTAGCGGGAGCAACGAGCAGTACTTC.

V is TRBV25-1 and J is TRBJ2-7; 8 nucleotides align to TRBD2. The junction had 4 bases not matched to a gene; V was cut back by 4 bases and J by 2 bases. The CDR3 totals 14 residues. Germline CDR1 and CDR2: MGHDK and SYGVNS. The CDR3 DNA is TGTGCCAGCAGTGGAGGGACTAGAACCTACGAGCAGTACTTC. Residues: CASSGGTRTYEQYF.